The clone carrying this TCR beta chain was counted at least ten times. Antigen specificity is unknown. The data stem from a study of T cells after posttransplantation cyclophosphamide. Findings of the study overall: Later post-transplant blood repertoires were often dominated by donor CD8+ memory clones.

A marrow graft followed busulfan-fludarabine conditioning, with cyclophosphamide on days +3 and +4. V lost 4 bases and J 5 bases, leaving 8 bases between the germline ends. Germline V gene sequence: CDR1 LGHNA, CDR2 YSLEER. The CDR3 loop spans 13 amino acids. This table comes from immunoSEQ multiplex PCR, and its TCRdb copy is limited to in-frame clones, with some not included. In total the sample includes about 25,000 clones, none of them seen once. The gene calls are TRBV4-3 and TRBJ2-2; maybe TRBD2 (6 bases). The sample here was PBMCs, taken after allogeneic stem cell transplant with posttransplant cyclophosphamide. The origin of this receptor is a male patient aged 18 to 35 who received an allogeneic stem cell transplant from a related donor, was CMV-positive, and had no GVHD. Some T cells may possibly be graft donor cells. This CDR3 is CASSRGLTGELFF. CDR3 in DNA: TGCGCCAGCAGCCGGGGACTTACCGGGGAGCTGTTTTTT.